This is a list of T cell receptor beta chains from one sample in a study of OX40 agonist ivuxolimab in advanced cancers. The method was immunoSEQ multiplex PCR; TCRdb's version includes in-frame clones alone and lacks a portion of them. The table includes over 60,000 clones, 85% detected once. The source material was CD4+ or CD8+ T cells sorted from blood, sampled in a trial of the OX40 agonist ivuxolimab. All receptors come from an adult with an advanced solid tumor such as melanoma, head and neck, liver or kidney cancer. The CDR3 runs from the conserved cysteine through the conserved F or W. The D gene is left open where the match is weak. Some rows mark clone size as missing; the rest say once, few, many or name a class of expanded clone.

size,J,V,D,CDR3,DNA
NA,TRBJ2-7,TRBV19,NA,CASSPTEAYLYEQYF,TGTGCCAGTAGCCCGACAGAGGCCTACCTATACGAGCAGTACTTC
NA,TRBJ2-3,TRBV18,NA,CASSPSLRGPDTQYF,TGTGCCAGCTCACCATCCCTGAGGGGACCAGATACGCAGTATTTT
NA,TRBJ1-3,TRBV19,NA,CASTSQVPPGNTIYF,TGTGCCAGTACCTCCCAAGTCCCTCCGGGAAACACCATATATTTT
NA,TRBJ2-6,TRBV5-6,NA,CASSLNREAAGANVLTF,TGTGCCAGCAGCTTGAACAGGGAGGCGGCTGGGGCCAACGTCCTGACTTTC
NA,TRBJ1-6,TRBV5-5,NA,CASRSLGARDSPLHF,TGTGCCAGCAGGTCGCTAGGGGCGAGGGATTCACCCCTCCACTTT
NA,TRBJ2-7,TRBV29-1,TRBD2,CSVEVGSSGGYEQYF,TGCAGCGTTGAAGTGGGGAGTAGCGGGGGGTACGAGCAGTACTTC
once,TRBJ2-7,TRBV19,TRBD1,CASSIGTGVPYEQYF,TGTGCCAGTAGTATCGGGACAGGGGTTCCCTACGAGCAGTACTTC
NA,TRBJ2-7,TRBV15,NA,CATSRDYSYEQYF,TGTGCCACCAGCAGAGATTACTCCTACGAGCAGTACTTC
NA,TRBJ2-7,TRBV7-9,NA,CASSFGVYSYEQYF,TGTGCCAGCAGCTTCGGAGTGTACTCCTACGAGCAGTACTTC
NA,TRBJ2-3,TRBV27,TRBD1,CASSRRRQGSTDTQYF,TGTGCCAGCAGTAGGAGAAGACAGGGAAGCACAGATACGCAGTATTTT
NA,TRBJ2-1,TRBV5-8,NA,CASSLSLWQGTYNEQFF,TGTGCCAGCAGCTTGAGTCTTTGGCAGGGGACCTACAATGAGCAGTTCTTC
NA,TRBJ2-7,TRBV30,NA,CAWSVPLAFPYEQYF,TGTGCCTGGAGTGTACCGCTAGCTTTCCCCTACGAGCAGTACTTC
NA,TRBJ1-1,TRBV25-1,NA,CASRAETNGNTEAFF,TGTGCCAGCAGAGCCGAGACGAACGGAAACACTGAAGCTTTCTTT
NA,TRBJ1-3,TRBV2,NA,CASIGAGGNTIYF,TGTGCCAGCATCGGGGCTGGTGGAAACACCATATATTTT
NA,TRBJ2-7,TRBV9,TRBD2,CASSRGTSGGLAYEQYF,TGTGCCAGCAGTAGAGGGACTAGCGGGGGACTAGCCTACGAGCAGTACTTC
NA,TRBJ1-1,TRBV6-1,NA,CASIKLDRNTEAFF,TGTGCCAGCATTAAATTGGACAGGAACACTGAAGCTTTCTTT
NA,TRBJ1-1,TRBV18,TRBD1,CASSPTGAAFF,TGTGCCAGCTCACCAACAGGGGCGGCTTTCTTT
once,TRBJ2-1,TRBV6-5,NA,CASRGGGRHNEQFF,TGTGCCAGCAGGGGAGGGGGGCGCCACAATGAGCAGTTCTTC